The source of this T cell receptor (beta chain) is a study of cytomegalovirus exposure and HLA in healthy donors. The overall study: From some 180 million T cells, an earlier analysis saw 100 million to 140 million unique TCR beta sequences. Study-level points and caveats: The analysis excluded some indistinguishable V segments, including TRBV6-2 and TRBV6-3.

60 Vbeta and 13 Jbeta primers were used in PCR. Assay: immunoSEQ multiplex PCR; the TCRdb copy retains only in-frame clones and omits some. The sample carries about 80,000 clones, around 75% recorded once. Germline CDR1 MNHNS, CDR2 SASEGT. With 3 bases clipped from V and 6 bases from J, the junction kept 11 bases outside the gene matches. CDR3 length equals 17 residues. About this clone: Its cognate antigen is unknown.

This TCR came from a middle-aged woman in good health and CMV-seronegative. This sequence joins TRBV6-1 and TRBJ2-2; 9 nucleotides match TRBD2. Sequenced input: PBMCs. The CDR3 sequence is CASSEILSGSRSGELFF. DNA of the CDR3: TGTGCCAGCAGTGAGATCCTTAGCGGGAGCCGCTCCGGGGAGCTGTTTTTT.